The 12 T cell receptor beta chains below come from one sample, sequenced in a study of technical replicates of blood from four donors. Repertoires were generated with immunoSEQ multiplex PCR, while TCRdb's copy carries only in-frame clones and drops some. The table lists around 92,000 clones, roughly 96% of them singletons. Specimen: T cells isolated from PBMCs. The receptor source for this set is a human donor in good health.

The chain combines TRBV11-2 with TRBJ2-7; a weak D match, TRBD2 (6 bases). V lost 3 bases and J lost 0, with 12 bases in between. This CDR3 is 15 amino acids long. Germline CDR1 is SGHAT and CDR2 is FQNNGV. This CDR3 reads CASSLSSGLSYEQYF. The CDR3, as DNA: TGTGCCAGCAGCTTGTCCAGCGGGCTCTCCTACGAGCAGTACTTC.

This chain joins TRBV27 and TRBJ1-2, with D unclear. Trimming pared 0 bases from V and 4 bases from J, leaving 9 bases between. Germline lookup yields CDR1 MNHEY and CDR2 SMNVEV (reference sequence). The CDR3 contains 14 residues. CDR3 loop: CASSLSRDLYGYTF. The DNA of the CDR3 is TGTGCCAGCAGTTTATCGCGGGATCTCTATGGCTACACCTTC.

Only one count was recorded for this clone. J is TRBJ2-1 and V is TRBV7-8, with D unresolved. There are 20 residues in the CDR3. Germline loops: CDR1 SGHVS, CDR2 FQNEAQ. Trimming stripped 4 bases from V and 0 bases from J, with 25 bases between. CDR3 DNA sequence: TGTGCCAGCAGCTATCCAACTCAGATACTTACTAACCACTCCTACAATGAGCAGTTCTTC. Translating gives CASSYPTQILTNHSYNEQFF.

The chain uses TRBV19 and TRBJ2-3; tentative D call: TRBD1 (6 bases). Trimming shortened V by 9 bases and J by 1 base, and 23 bases separated the two germline ends. The length of the CDR3 is 17 residues. Germline V gives CDR1 LNHDA, CDR2 SQIVND (reference sequence). CDR3 in amino acids: CASAANVRTGRTDTQYF. CDR3 coding DNA: TGTGCCAGCGCGGCGAACGTTAGAACAGGGCGCACAGATACGCAGTATTTT.

The rearrangement uses TRBV7-9 and TRBJ2-7; D perhaps matches TRBD1 (6 bases). The CDR3 covers 12 residues. The germline V gene encodes CDR1 SEHNR and CDR2 FQNEAQ (reference sequence). Trimming cost V 5 bases and J 5 bases, with 10 bases left between them. The CDR3 here is CASSPGHNEQYF. DNA of the CDR3: TGTGCCAGCAGCCCGGGACATAACGAGCAGTACTTC.

The chain joins TRBV4-2 to TRBJ2-3, with 8 nucleotides matching TRBD2. The germline V gene encodes CDR1 LGHNA and CDR2 YNFKEQ. The CDR3 totals 16 residues. V lost 4 bases to trimming and J lost 6 bases; unmatched junction nucleotides: 12. The CDR3 protein is CASSLLAGGFQDTQYF. CDR3 DNA sequence: TGTGCCAGCAGCCTTCTTGCGGGGGGATTTCAGGATACGCAGTATTTT.

This sequence joins TRBV5-1 and TRBJ1-5; maybe TRBD1 (5 bases). The CDR3 spans 15 residues. Germline loops: CDR1 SGHRS, CDR2 YFSETQ. V lost 4 bases and J lost 6, with 17 bases in between. CDR3 nucleotides: TGCGCCAGCAGCCTAGACTGGGGCCCTGGTCAGCCCCAGCATTTT. This sequence encodes CASSLDWGPGQPQHF.

The V call is TRBV6-1, the J call TRBJ1-2; the D gene is possibly TRBD1 (6 bases). Germline V lookup: CDR1 MNHNS, CDR2 SASEGT. The CDR3 runs 14 residues. Trimming pared 7 bases from V and 5 bases from J, leaving 17 bases between. Here the CDR3 DNA reads TGTGCCAGCAAAGGGGGGGGATGGCTTTATGGCTACACCTTC. As protein: CASKGGGWLYGYTF.

A single count supports this clone. This chain links TRBV6-5 with TRBJ2-2; D uncertain. With 0 bases removed from V and 1 base from J, the gap between germline ends came to 3 bases. Germline values: CDR1 MNHEY, CDR2 SVGAGI. The CDR3 covers 14 residues. CDR3 nucleotides: TGTGCCAGCAGTTACTCGAGGAACACCGGGGAGCTGTTTTTT. Translation gives CASSYSRNTGELFF.

This clone was counted once. This chain's CDR3 is CASGRVSSGNTIYF. The CDR3 DNA is TGTGCCAGCGGGAGAGTGAGCTCTGGAAACACCATATATTTT. The chain uses TRBV11-2 and TRBJ1-3; D not resolved. The V end was cut by 8 bases, the J end by 0 bases, with 11 bases between. This CDR3 is 14 amino acids long. The V gene's germline CDR1 is SGHAT and CDR2 FQNNGV.

The genes are TRBV27 and TRBJ2-7; D may be TRBD1 (5 bases). The V gene's germline CDR1 is MNHEY and CDR2 SMNVEV (reference sequence). The CDR3 is 12 amino acids. Deletions cut 9 bases from V and 2 bases from J, with 11 bases between. The CDR3 region is CASRQIPYEQYF. The CDR3 region has the DNA TGTGCCAGTCGACAGATTCCCTACGAGCAGTACTTC.

V gene TRBV19 combines with J gene TRBJ2-1, with TRBD2 matching over 8 bases. Per germline, CDR1 LNHDA and CDR2 SQIVND (reference sequence). The CDR3 has 14 residues. The ends lost 6 bases at V and 6 bases at J; junction bases unmatched: 7. The CDR3 protein is CASRRGGSPNEQFF. DNA for the CDR3: TGTGCCAGTAGACGGGGGGGCTCCCCCAATGAGCAGTTCTTC.